A single sample is the source of the 5 T cell receptor beta chains below, sequenced in a study of tissue-resident memory T cells in lung cancer. Whole-study findings and limits: On average, about 19% of tissue-resident memory T cells per patient belonged to the top clonotype.

No cognate antigen is known for these TCRs. Each TCR sequencing library carried unique molecular identifiers. TCRdb re-called the reads through MiXCR, storing one row per CDR3 protein. The data contain 140 or so distinct CDR3 sequences, around 20% of them seen just once; the ten biggest clones take up roughly 60%. CD103 expression was the sorting criterion for the CD8+ T cells. Sequencing was performed on CD103+ CD8+ T cells from lung tumor tissue. Receptors originate from a human donor with treatment-naive lung cancer (subtype not recorded).

The chain employs TRBV28 and TRBJ1-6; D remains ambiguous. Germline V gives CDR1 MDHEN, CDR2 SYDVKM. The CDR3 is 13 amino acids. Trimming left V 9 bases short and J 14 bases short, with 20 bases between. CDR3 sequence: CASKEEEKETLHF. Written as DNA, the CDR3 is TGTGCCAGTAAGGAAGAGGAGAAGGAAACCCTCCACTTT. Filled out from reference TRBV28 and TRBJ1-6, the complete variable domain reads DVKVTQSSRYLVKRTGEKVFLECVQDMDHENMFWYRQDPGLGLRLIYFSYDVKMKEKGDIPEGYSVSREKKERFSLILESASTNQTSMYLCASKEEEKETLHFGNGTRLTVT.

This clonotype is labeled medium-sized (0.01 to 0.1%). The chain carries TRBV24-1 and TRBJ1-5; TRBD1 is a possible D gene (5 bases). V was trimmed by 4 bases and J by 10 bases, leaving 16 bases between them. The CDR3 runs to 14 residues. In germline, CDR1 is KGHDR, CDR2 SFDVKD. CDR3: CATSEQGTFIPQHF. The CDR3 region has the DNA TGTGCCACCAGTGAGCAAGGGACTTTCATTCCCCAGCATTTT.

This clonotype is medium-sized (0.01 to 0.1%) in the sample. V is TRBV6-5 and J is TRBJ1-1; the D gene is possibly TRBD1 (5 bases). In germline, CDR1 is MNHEY, CDR2 SVGAGI. CDR3 length: 13 residues. V was pared by 4 bases and J by 4 bases, with 10 bases between. CDR3 sequence reads: CASSLLQGTEAFF. CDR3 coding DNA: TGTGCCAGCAGTTTACTCCAGGGCACTGAAGCTTTCTTT.

This clonotype ranks as large (0.1 to 1%). The chain employs TRBV7-2 and TRBJ1-1; a possible D gene is TRBD1 (6 bases). This CDR3 has 13 amino acids. V was shortened by 2 bases and J by 7 bases, with 11 bases between the two germline ends. Germline V gene sequence: CDR1 SGHTA, CDR2 FQGNSA. CDR3 amino acids: CASSLWGGSEAFF. The CDR3 bases are TGTGCCAGCAGCTTATGGGGGGGCAGTGAAGCTTTCTTT.

By proportion, this clonotype is large. The V and J genes are TRBV12-3 or TRBV12-4 and TRBJ2-3; TRBD1 matches 9 bases. After removal of 8 bases from V and 4 bases from J, the junction contained 4 bases not matched to a gene. The CDR3 is 13 residues long. CDR3 amino acids: CASGQGRADTQYF. The CDR3 bases are TGTGCCAGCGGACAGGGGAGAGCAGATACGCAGTATTTT.